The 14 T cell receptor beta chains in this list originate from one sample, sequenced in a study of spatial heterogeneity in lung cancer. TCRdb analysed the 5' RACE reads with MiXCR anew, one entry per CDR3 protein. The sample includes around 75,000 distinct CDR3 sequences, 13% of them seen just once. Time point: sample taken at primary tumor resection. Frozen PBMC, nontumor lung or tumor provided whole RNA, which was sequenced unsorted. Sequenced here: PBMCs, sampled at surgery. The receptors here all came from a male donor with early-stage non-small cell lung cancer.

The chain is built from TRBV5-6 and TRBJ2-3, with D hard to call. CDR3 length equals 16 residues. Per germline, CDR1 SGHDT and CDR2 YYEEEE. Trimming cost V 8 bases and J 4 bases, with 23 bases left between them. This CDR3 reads CARDTPVELGADTQYF. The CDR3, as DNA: TGTGCCAGGGATACCCCGGTCGAGCTGGGCGCAGATACGCAGTATTTT.

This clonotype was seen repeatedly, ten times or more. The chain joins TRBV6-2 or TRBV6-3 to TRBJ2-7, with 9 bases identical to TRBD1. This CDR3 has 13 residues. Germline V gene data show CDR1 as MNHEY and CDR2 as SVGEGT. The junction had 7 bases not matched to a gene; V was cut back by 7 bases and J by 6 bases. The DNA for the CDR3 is TGTGCCAGCATCCCGGGACAGGGCAGCGAGCAGTACTTC. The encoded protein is CASIPGQGSEQYF.

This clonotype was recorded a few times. CDR3 nucleotide sequence: TGCGCCAGCAGCTTGGCAGGGACAGGGGGCATAGGCACTGAAGCTTTCTTT. Its protein is CASSLAGTGGIGTEAFF. The V and J genes are TRBV5-1 and TRBJ1-1, with 12 bases matching TRBD1. With 0 bases clipped from V and 4 bases from J, the junction kept 7 bases outside the gene matches. Germline V gives CDR1 SGHRS, CDR2 YFSETQ. This CDR3 contains 17 residues.

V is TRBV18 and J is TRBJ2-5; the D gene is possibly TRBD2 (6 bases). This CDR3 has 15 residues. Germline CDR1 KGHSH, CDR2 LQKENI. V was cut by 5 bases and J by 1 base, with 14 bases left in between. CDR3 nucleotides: TGTGCCAGCTCAGGAGCGGGCGCCGCCCAAGAGACCCAGTACTTC. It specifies CASSGAGAAQETQYF.

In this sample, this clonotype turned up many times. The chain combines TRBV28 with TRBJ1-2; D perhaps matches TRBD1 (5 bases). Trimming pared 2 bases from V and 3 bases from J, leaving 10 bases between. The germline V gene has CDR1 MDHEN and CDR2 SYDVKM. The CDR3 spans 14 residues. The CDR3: CASSLTDRYYGYTF. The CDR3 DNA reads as TGTGCCAGCAGTTTAACCGACAGATACTATGGCTACACCTTC.

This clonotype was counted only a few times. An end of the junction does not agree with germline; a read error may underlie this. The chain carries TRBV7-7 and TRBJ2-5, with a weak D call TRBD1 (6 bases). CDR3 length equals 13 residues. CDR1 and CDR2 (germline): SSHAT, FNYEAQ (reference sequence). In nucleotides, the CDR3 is TGTGCTAGCAGCAGTGGACAGCGAGAGACCCAGTACTTC. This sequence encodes CASSSGQRETQYF.

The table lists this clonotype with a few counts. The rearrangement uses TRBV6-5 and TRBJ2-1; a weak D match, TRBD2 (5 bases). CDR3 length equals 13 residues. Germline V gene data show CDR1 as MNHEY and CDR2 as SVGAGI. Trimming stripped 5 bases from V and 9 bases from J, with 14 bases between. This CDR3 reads CASSPLEGTEQFF. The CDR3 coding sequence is TGTGCCAGCAGTCCCCTCGAGGGAACTGAGCAGTTCTTC.

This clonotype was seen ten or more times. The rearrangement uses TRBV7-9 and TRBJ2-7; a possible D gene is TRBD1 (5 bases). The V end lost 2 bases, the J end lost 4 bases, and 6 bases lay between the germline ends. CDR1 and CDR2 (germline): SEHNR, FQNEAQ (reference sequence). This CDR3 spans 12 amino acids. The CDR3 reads CASSLQGYEQYF. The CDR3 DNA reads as TGTGCCAGCAGCTTACAGGGATACGAGCAGTACTTC. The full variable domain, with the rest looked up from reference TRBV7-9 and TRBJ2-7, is DTGVSQNPRHKITKRGQNVTFRCDPISEHNRLYWYRQTLGQGPEFLTYFQNEAQLEKSRLLSDRFSAERPKGSFSTLEIQRTEQGDSAMYLCASSLQGYEQYFGPGTRLTVT.

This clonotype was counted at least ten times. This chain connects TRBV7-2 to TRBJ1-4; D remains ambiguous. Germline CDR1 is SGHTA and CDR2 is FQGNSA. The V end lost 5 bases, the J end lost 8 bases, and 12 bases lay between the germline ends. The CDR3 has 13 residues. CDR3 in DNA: TGTGCCAGCAGCCCCTGGACGGGCGAAAAACTGTTTTTT. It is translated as CASSPWTGEKLFF.

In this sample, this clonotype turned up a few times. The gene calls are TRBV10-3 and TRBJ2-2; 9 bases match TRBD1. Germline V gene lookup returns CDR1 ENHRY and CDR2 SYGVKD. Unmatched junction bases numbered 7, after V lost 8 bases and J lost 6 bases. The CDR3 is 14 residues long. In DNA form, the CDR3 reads TGTGCCATCGGATCCGGGACAGGGCCCGGGGAGCTGTTTTTT. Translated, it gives CAIGSGTGPGELFF.

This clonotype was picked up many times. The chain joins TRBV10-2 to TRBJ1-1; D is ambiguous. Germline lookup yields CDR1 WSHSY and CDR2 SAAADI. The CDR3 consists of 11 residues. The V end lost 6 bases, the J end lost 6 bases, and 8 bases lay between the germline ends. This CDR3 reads CASREGAEAFF. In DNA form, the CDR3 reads TGCGCCAGCAGGGAGGGTGCTGAAGCTTTCTTT.

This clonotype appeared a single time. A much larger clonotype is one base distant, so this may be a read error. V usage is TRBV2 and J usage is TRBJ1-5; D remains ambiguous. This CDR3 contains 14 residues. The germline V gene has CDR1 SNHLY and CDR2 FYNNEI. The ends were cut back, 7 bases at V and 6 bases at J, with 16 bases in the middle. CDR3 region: CASNIVGTVQPQHF. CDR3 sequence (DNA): TGTGCCAGCAATATAGTTGGCACAGTTCAGCCCCAGCATTTT.

The CDR3 sequence: CSARDSGTAGEQYF. CDR3 nucleotide sequence: TGCAGTGCTAGAGATTCCGGGACAGCCGGCGAGCAGTACTTC. The rearrangement uses TRBV20-1 and TRBJ2-7, with 7 positions matching TRBD1. The CDR3 has 14 amino acids. The germline CDR1 and CDR2 sequences are DFQATT and SNEGSKA (reference sequence). V dropped 0 bases and J dropped 6; count of bases not matched to a gene: 8.

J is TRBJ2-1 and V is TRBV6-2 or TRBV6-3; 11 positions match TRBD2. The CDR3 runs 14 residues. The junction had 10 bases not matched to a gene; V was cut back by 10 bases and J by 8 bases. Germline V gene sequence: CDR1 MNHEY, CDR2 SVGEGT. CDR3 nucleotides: TGTGCCACCATACTAGCGGGAGTGTCCGATGAGCAGTTCTTC. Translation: CATILAGVSDEQFF.